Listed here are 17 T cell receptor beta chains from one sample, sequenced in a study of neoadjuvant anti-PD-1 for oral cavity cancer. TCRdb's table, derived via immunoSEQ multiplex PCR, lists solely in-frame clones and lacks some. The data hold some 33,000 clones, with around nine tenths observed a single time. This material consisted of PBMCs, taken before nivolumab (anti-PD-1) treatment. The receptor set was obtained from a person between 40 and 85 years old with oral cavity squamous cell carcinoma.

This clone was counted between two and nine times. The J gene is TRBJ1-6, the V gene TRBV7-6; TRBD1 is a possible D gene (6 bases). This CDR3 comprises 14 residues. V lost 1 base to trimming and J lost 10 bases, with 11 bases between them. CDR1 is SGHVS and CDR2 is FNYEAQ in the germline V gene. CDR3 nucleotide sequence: TGTGCCAGCAGCTTAGACACAGGGTTCTCACCCCTCCACTTT. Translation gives CASSLDTGFSPLHF.

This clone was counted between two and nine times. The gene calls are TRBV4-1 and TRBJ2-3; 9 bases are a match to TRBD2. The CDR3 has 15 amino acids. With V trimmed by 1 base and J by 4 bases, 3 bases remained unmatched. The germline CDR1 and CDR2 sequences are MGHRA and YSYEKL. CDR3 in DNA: TGCGCCAGCAGCCAAGTGGGACTAGCCTCAGATACGCAGTATTTT. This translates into CASSQVGLASDTQYF.

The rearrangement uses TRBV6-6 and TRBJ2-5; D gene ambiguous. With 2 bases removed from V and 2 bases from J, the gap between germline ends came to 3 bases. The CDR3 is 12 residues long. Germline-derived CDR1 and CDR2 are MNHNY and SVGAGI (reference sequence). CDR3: CASSYLQETQYF. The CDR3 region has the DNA TGTGCCAGCAGTTACCTACAAGAGACCCAGTACTTC.

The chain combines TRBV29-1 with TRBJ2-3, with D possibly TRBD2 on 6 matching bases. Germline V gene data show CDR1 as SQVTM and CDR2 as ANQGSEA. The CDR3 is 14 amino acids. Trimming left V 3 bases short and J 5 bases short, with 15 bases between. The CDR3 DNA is TGCAGCGTTGACGGCGGGGTTGGGAGAGATACGCAGTATTTT. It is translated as CSVDGGVGRDTQYF.

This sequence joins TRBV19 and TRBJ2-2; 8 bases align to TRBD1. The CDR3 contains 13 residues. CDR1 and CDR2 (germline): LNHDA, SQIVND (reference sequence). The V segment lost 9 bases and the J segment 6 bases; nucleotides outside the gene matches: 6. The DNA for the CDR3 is TGTGCCAGCTCCGGGACAGGCCCCGGGGAGCTGTTTTTT. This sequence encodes CASSGTGPGELFF.

CDR3 residues: CASSNHREGGFYEQYF. The CDR3 nucleotides read TGCGCCAGCAGCAACCACAGGGAGGGGGGGTTTTACGAGCAGTACTTC. The V and J genes are TRBV5-1 and TRBJ2-7; D possibly corresponds to TRBD2 (7 bases). V gave up 4 bases and J gave up 4 bases, with 21 bases separating them. The CDR3 consists of 16 residues. Germline V gives CDR1 SGHRS, CDR2 YFSETQ.

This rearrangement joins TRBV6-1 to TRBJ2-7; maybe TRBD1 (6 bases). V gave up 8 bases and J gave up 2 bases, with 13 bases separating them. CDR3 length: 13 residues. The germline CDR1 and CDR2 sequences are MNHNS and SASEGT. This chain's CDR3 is CASSLEGAYEQYF. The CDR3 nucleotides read TGTGCCAGCTCTCTCGAGGGGGCCTACGAGCAGTACTTC.

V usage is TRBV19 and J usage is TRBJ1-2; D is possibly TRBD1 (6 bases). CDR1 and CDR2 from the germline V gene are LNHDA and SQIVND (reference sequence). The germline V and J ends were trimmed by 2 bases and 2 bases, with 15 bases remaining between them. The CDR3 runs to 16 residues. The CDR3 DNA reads TGTGCCAGTAGTATACTACAGGGACGATCGAACTATGGCTACACCTTC. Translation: CASSILQGRSNYGYTF.

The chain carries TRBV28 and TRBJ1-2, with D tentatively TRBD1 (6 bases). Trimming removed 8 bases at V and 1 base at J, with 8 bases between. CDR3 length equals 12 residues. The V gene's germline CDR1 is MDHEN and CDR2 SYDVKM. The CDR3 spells CASQGINYGYTF. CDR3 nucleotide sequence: TGTGCCAGCCAGGGGATTAACTATGGCTACACCTTC.

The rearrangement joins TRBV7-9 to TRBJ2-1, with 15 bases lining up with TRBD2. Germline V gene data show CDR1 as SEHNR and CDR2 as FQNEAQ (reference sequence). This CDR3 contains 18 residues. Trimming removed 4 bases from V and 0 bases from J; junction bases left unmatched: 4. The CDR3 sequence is CASSWGLAGGHSYNEQFF. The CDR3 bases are TGTGCCAGCAGCTGGGGACTAGCGGGGGGCCACTCCTACAATGAGCAGTTCTTC.

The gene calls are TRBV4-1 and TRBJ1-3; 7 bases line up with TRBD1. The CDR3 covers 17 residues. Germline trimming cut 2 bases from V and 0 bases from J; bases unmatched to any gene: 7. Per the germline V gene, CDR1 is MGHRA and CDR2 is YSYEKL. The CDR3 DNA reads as TGCGCCAGCAGCCAAACCGGGACAGCGTACTCTGGAAACACCATATATTTT. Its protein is CASSQTGTAYSGNTIYF.

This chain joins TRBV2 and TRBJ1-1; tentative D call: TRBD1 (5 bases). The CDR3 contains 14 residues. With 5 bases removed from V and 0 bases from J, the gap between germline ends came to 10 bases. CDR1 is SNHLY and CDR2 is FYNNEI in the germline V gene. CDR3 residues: CASSWGLMNTEAFF. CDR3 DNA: TGTGCCAGCAGTTGGGGACTGATGAACACTGAAGCTTTCTTT.

CDR3 nucleotide sequence: TGTGCCAGCAGTTACTCGACTAGGGTCGGGAGGTTGTTTTTT. It yields the protein CASSYSTRVGRLFF. This sequence joins TRBV6-5 and TRBJ2-2; 7 bases are shared with TRBD2. The CDR3 contains 14 residues. The ends lost 0 bases at V and 15 bases at J; junction bases unmatched: 10. Germline lookup yields CDR1 MNHEY and CDR2 SVGAGI.

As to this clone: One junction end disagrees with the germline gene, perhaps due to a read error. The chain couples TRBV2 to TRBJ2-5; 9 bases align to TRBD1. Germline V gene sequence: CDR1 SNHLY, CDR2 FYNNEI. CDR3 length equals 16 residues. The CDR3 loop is CTSSPPGTGPQETQYF. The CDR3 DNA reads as TGTACCAGCAGTCCCCCAGGGACAGGGCCTCAAGAGACCCAGTACTTC.

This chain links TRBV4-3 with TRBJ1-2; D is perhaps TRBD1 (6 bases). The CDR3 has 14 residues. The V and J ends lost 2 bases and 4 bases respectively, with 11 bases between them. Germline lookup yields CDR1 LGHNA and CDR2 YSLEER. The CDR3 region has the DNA TGCGCCAGCAGCCAATCCCGGGGGCCCTATGGCTACACCTTC. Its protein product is CASSQSRGPYGYTF.

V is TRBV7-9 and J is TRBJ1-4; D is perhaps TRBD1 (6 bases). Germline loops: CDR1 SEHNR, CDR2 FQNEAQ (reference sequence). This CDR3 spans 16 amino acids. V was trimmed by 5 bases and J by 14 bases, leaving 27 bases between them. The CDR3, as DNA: TGTGCCAGCAGCGCCCGGACAGCTTCAAATGAAAAACTTCTGTTTTTT. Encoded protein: CASSARTASNEKLLFF.

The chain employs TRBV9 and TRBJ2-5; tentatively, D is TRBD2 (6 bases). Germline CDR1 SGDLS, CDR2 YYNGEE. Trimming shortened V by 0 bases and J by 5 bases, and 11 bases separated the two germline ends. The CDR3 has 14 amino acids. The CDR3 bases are TGTGCCAGCAGCGTAGCGGCTAGCGAGGAGACCCAGTACTTC. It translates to CASSVAASEETQYF.